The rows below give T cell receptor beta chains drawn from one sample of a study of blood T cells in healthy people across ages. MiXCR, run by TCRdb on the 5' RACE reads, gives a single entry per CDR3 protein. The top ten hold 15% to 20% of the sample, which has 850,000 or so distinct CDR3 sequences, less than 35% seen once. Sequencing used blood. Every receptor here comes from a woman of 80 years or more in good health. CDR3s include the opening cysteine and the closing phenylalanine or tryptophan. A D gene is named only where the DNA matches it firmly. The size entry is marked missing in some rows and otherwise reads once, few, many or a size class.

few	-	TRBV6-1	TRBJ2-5	CASRRGAGRQETQYF	TGTGCCAGCAGGAGAGGCGCGGGCCGCCAAGAGACCCAGTACTTC
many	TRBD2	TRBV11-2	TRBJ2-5	CASSLAPTSAKETQYF	TGTGCCAGCAGCTTAGCACCGACTAGCGCCAAAGAGACCCAGTACTTC
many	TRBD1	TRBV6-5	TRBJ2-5	CASRPPGGTQYF	TGTGCCAGCAGGCCCCCAGGGGGTACCCAGTACTTC
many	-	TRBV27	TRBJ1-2	CASSLRVTSGGYTF	TGTGCCAGCAGTTTAAGGGTTACATCGGGGGGCTACACCTTC
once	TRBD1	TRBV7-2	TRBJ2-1	CASSPGTGNNGKFF	TGTGCCAGCAGCCCCGGGACAGGGAACAATGGGAAGTTCTTC
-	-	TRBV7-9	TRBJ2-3	CASSLRAPGADTQYF	TGTGCCAGCAGCCTGAGGGCGCCCGGTGCGGATACGCAGTATTTT
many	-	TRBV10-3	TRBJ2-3	CAISESGADTQYF	TGTGCCATCAGTGAGTCGGGGGCGGATACGCAGTATTTT
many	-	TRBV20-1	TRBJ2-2	CSARDQMVGDTGELFF	TGCAGTGCTAGAGATCAGATGGTGGGGGACACCGGGGAGCTGTTTTTT
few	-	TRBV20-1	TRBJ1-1	CSARERGPNTEAFF	TGCAGTGCTAGAGAGCGGGGCCCGAACACTGAAGCTTTCTTT
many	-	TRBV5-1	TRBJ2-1	CASSSTLSSYNEQFF	TGCGCCAGCAGCTCGACCCTTAGCTCCTACAATGAGCAGTTCTTC
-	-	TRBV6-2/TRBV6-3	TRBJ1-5	CASSYRSATTSNQPQHF	TGTGCCAGCAGTTATCGGTCAGCTACCACCAGCAATCAGCCCCAGCATTTT
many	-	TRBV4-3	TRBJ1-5	CASSQDWYGNQPQHF	TGCGCCAGCAGCCAAGATTGGTATGGCAATCAGCCCCAGCATTTT
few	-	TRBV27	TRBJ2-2	CASSLTGRAGELFF	TGTGCCAGCAGTTTAACCGGACGGGCCGGGGAGCTGTTTTTT
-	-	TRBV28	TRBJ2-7	CASSLWGRAWQYF	TGTGCCAGCAGTTTATGGGGCCGGGCCTGGCAGTACTTC
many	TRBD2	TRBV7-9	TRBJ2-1	CASSNLLLPGGGWFF	TGTGCCAGCAGCAACCTACTCCTCCCCGGGGGGGGCTGGTTCTTC
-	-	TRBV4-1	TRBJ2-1	CASSQESNWNEQLF	TGCGCCAGCAGCCAGGAATCCAATTGGAATGAGCAGTTGTTC
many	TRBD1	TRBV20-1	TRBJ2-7	CSARDSWTGTYEQYF	TGCAGTGCTAGAGATTCATGGACAGGGACCTACGAGCAGTACTTC
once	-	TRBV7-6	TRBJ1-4	CASSLKGDGEKLFF	TGTGCCAGCAGCTTAAAAGGGGATGGAGAAAAACTGTTTTTT
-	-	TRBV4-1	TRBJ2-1	CASSRERIGVYNEQFF	TGCGCCAGCAGCCGGGAGAGAATCGGCGTCTACAATGAGCAGTTCTTC
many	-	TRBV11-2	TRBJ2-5	CASSLTLETQYF	TGTGCCAGCAGCTTAACCCTAGAGACCCAGTACTTC
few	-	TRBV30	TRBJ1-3	CAWKRAGSSGNTIYF	TGTGCCTGGAAACGGGCAGGTAGCTCTGGAAACACCATATATTTT
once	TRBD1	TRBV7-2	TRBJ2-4	CASSKTDRGNIQYF	TGTGCCAGCAGCAAAACTGACAGGGGAAACATTCAGTACTTC
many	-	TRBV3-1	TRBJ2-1	CASSQGTSYNEQFF	TGTGCCAGCAGCCAAGGGACATCCTACAATGAGCAGTTCTTC
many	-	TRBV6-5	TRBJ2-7	CASSSDWNTYEQYF	TGTGCCAGTTCCTCGGACTGGAACACCTACGAGCAGTACTTC
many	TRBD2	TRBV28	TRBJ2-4	CASRGGGLSVAKNIQYF	TGTGCCAGCAGAGGCGGGGGACTATCCGTAGCCAAAAACATTCAGTACTTC
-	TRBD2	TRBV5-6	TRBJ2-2	CACSFGGVSTGELFF	TGTGCCTGCAGCTTCGGGGGGGTCAGCACCGGGGAGCTGTTTTTT
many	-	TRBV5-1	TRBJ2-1	CASSFTGPTSYNEQFF	TGCGCCAGCAGCTTCACAGGGCCCACCTCCTACAATGAGCAGTTCTTC
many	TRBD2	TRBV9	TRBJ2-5	CASSVSGLAGGQETQYF	TGTGCCAGCAGCGTATCGGGACTAGCGGGGGGCCAAGAGACCCAGTACTTC
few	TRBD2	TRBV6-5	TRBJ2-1	CASSYSGLEETQFF	TGTGCCAGCAGTTACTCTGGACTAGAAGAGACCCAGTTCTTC
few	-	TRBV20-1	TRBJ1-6	CSATYKSSYNSPLHF	TGCAGTGCTACCTATAAGAGCTCCTATAATTCACCCCTCCACTTT
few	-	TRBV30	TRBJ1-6	CAWYPRGGRNSPLHF	TGTGCCTGGTACCCCCGCGGGGGCAGAAATTCACCCCTCCACTTT
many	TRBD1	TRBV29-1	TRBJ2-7	CSVDQPGTGGLGEQYF	TGCAGCGTTGATCAACCCGGGACAGGGGGATTGGGAGAGCAGTACTTC